This T cell receptor beta chain was captured by sequencing in a study of CD8+ T cells in alopecia areata. Study results and caveats: Normal skin's resident alphabeta T cells are also sequenced in scalp samples.

Researchers sorted pooled cutaneous lymph node cells on the basis of CD4, CD8alpha, NKG2D, NKG2ACE and other markers. A word on this clone: Its specificity is not known. Germline and genes: mouse. Read sequence stops 4 residues before the CDR3 end, and the germline J gene provides the missing end. At the DNA level, this CDR3 is encoded by other sequences in the same sample as well.

Per the germline V gene, CDR1 is LGHNA and CDR2 is YNLKQL (reference sequence). This CDR3 region has 14 residues. It was cDNA, reverse transcribed from extracted RNA, that served as the sequencing template. Measured with immunoSEQ multiplex PCR; TCRdb has only the in-frame clones, and not every one. The sample is made up of around 300,000 clones, none counted only once. This receptor was identified in a C3H/HeJ mouse with alopecia areata. The strain's MHC: H2-k. Specimen: CD4+ T cells sorted from a lymph node. The rearrangement joins TRBV5 to TRBJ2-5; 11 nucleotides agree with TRBD2. The CDR3 is CASSLGTGGDTQYF. The covered CDR3 bases are TGTGCCAGCAGCCTCGGGACTGGGGGAGAC.